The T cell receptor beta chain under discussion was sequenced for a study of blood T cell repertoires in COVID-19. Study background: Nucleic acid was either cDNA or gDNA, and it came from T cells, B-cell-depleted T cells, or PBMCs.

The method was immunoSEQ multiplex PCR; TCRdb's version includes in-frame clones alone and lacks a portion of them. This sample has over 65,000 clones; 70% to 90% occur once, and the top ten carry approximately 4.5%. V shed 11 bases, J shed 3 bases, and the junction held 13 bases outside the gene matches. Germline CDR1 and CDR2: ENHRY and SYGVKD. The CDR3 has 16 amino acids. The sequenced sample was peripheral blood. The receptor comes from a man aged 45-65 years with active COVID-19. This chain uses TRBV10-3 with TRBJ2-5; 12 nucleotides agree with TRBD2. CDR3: CASSRPSGGAEETQYF. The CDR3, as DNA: TGTGCCTCCTCACGGCCTAGCGGGGGGGCCGAAGAGACCCAGTACTTC.